This T cell receptor beta chain was identified in a study of blood T cells in healthy people across ages. Primed by a sample-barcoded 5' primer and a J-beta primer mix, a second PCR proceeded for roughly 7 to 12 cycles. With 12 random nucleotides, a template-switch adaptor tagged each individual cDNA molecule. A single record per CDR3 protein comes from TCRdb applying MiXCR to the 5' RACE reads. The sample records 1.5 million to 2 million distinct CDR3 sequences, about 31% being singletons. Trimming took 5 bases from V and 3 from J, leaving 17 bases between them. This CDR3 contains 16 residues. Germline values: CDR1 SGHTA, CDR2 FQGNSA. This clonotype was found a few times.

This TCR was sampled from a young woman in good health. V and J are TRBV7-2 and TRBJ2-1; D uncertain. Input material: blood. This chain's CDR3 is CASSPTKLPLYNEQFF. CDR3 nucleotide sequence: TGTGCCAGCAGCCCAACTAAGCTGCCTCTCTACAATGAGCAGTTCTTC. Filled out from reference TRBV7-2 and TRBJ2-1, the complete variable domain reads GAGVSQSPSNKVTEKGKDVELRCDPISGHTALYWYRQSLGQGLEFLIYFQGNSAPDKSGLPSDRFSAERTGGSVSTLTIQRTQQEDSAVYLCASSPTKLPLYNEQFFGPGTRLTVL.